A selection of T cell receptor beta chains follows, all from one sample in a study of T cell responses to AZD1222 COVID-19 vaccine. Clones were sequenced by immunoSEQ multiplex PCR, and TCRdb holds only the in-frame ones, with some missing. The sample lists about 70,000 clones, 85% seen once, with 20% in the top ten. Sequencing used peripheral blood, obtained on day 0 of AZD1222 vaccination. Receptors originate from an adult in good health. The conserved cysteine and the conserved F or W are not part of the CDR3 here.

10 | TRBV12-3/TRBV12-4 | ASGTTQETQY
12 | TRBV27 | ASSFRVPTGELF
10 | TRBV6-5 | ASSSGGETQY
13 | TRBV5-1 | ASSTSWDSSYEQY
13 | TRBV19 | ASSMELASYNEQF
11 | TRBV30 | AWDSLQLGKLF
14 | TRBV27 | ASSSNREGPPDTQY
16 | TRBV6-2/TRBV6-3 | ASSYHFALGTGYPKQF
12 | TRBV7-9 | ASSLPGRIHEQY
13 | TRBV6-6 | ASSYSTGGSEKLF
12 | TRBV6-5 | ASSPGDSPYEQY
13 | TRBV19 | ASSIEPQRLETQY
14 | TRBV7-9 | ASSPNRGGNTGELF
13 | TRBV18 | ASSTTGTDGNTIY
14 | TRBV2 | ASSRLGQVSTDTQY
10 | TRBV5-5 | ASSLDLNEQF
12 | TRBV5-1 | ASRLTGGRTEAF
17 | TRBV3-1/TRBV3-2 | ASSQDRSRDRGRNSPLH
14 | TRBV2 | ASSSRGSASTDTQY
14 | TRBV5-1 | ASQDRGPSLSYEQY
10 | TRBV18 | ASSPLAGEQY
13 | TRBV7-9 | ASSLERRGNAEAF
11 | TRBV24-1 | ATSDPVTYEQY
10 | TRBV7-9 | ASSGPKGAQH
14 | TRBV2 | ASRRLAGGFHNEQF
12 | TRBV7-9 | ASANVGGEYGYT
14 | TRBV5-1 | ASSMEGGSYTDTQY
13 | TRBV11-3 | ASSFGQGPYNEQF
16 | TRBV30 | AWSGRIRASQVGGELF
12 | TRBV15 | ATSRHRDTYEQY
9 | TRBV29-1 | SVVQGYGYT
12 | TRBV19 | ASNERVSDNEQF
9 | TRBV6-6 | ASGNFDTQY
12 | TRBV27 | ASSAQRGNNEQF
15 | TRBV2 | ASSGKQDGTSSYEQY
9 | TRBV7-9 | ASSISYEQY
14 | TRBV29-1 | SAEGEGNGPNEKLF
10 | TRBV30 | AWSRGGETQY
12 | TRBV24-1 | ATSDGLGPGEQF
9 | TRBV11-2 | ASSLDSPLH